The 23 T cell receptor beta chains reported below all come from one sample, sequenced in a study of cytomegalovirus exposure and HLA in healthy donors (dated by TCRdb to the late 2010s). Receptor amplification or capture employed the immunoSEQ multiplex PCR assay. For the multiplex PCR, a mixture combining 60 forward primers for TCR Vbeta segments and 13 reverse primers for TCR Jbeta segments was used. The clones in this table, taken by TCRdb from immuneACCESS, are in-frame only. Not every clone is retained; where verified, under half of the shortfall comes from an unresolved V gene, and the cause of the rest is unknown. A total of 130,000 or so clones appear in this sample, around 90% of them only once. The ten top clones hold around 0.51% of the sample. The sequencing input was PBMCs. Receptors were obtained from a woman between 40 and 50 years old in good health and CMV-seronegative.

V gene TRBV5-1 combines with J gene TRBJ2-7; 7 bases line up with TRBD2. The germline V gene has CDR1 SGHRS and CDR2 YFSETQ. This CDR3 is 15 amino acids long. The V gene end was trimmed by 0 bases and the J gene end by 4 bases; junction bases not matched to a gene: 7. In DNA, the CDR3 is TGCGCCAGCAGCTTGGGGACTAGTTTGGTATACGAGCAGTACTTC. Translation gives CASSLGTSLVYEQYF.

The chain combines TRBV7-8 with TRBJ2-5; 7 nucleotides agree with TRBD1. The assigned J gene may be wrong: the sequence end matches TRBJ2-7 better. CDR1 is SGHVS, CDR2 FQNEAQ, per germline. The length of the CDR3 is 15 residues. CDR3: CASSLVVGGPYEQYF. CDR3 DNA: TGTGCCAGCAGCTTAGTGGTAGGGGGCCCCTACGAGCAGTACTTC.

The chain couples TRBV4-2 to TRBJ1-5; no reliable D call. Trimming shortened V by 5 bases and J by 0 bases, and 8 bases separated the two germline ends. The CDR3 consists of 14 residues. CDR1 is LGHNA and CDR2 is YNFKEQ in the germline V gene. CDR3 region: CASSGLHSNQPQHF. The CDR3 nucleotides read TGTGCCAGCAGCGGCCTCCATAGCAATCAGCCCCAGCATTTT.

The chain links TRBV2 to TRBJ1-2; the D gene is possibly TRBD1 (5 bases). This CDR3 spans 14 amino acids. Trimming removed 4 bases from V and 2 bases from J, with 11 bases in between. Germline-derived CDR1 and CDR2 are SNHLY and FYNNEI. CDR3 residues: CASSANRQNYGYTF. As DNA, the CDR3 is TGTGCCAGCAGTGCTAACAGACAGAACTATGGCTACACCTTC.

V is TRBV5-6 and J is TRBJ2-5, with D possibly matching TRBD2 (6 bases). In germline, CDR1 is SGHDT, CDR2 YYEEEE. The CDR3 has 11 residues. Trimming pared 6 bases from V and 4 bases from J, leaving 7 bases between. The CDR3, as DNA: TGTGCCAGCACGGAGGGAGAGACCCAGTACTTC. Its translation is CASTEGETQYF.

The genes are TRBV4-1 and TRBJ2-7; weak D call: TRBD1 (5 bases). V gave up 0 bases and J gave up 2 bases, with 8 bases separating them. The CDR3 covers 14 residues. Per germline, CDR1 MGHRA and CDR2 YSYEKL. The CDR3 DNA follows: TGCGCCAGCAGCCAAGAAGGGGCCACCTACGAGCAGTACTTC. Protein product: CASSQEGATYEQYF.

The chain links TRBV27 to TRBJ2-7; 11 bases are a match to TRBD2. The germline V gene encodes CDR1 MNHEY and CDR2 SMNVEV (reference sequence). Trimming removed 5 bases from V and 6 bases from J; junction bases left unmatched: 6. CDR3 length: 14 amino acids. The CDR3 coding sequence is TGTGCCAGCAGTGGGACTAGCGGACGCTGCGAGCAGTACTTC. Protein sequence: CASSGTSGRCEQYF.

The chain joins TRBV7-2 to TRBJ1-1; tentative D call: TRBD1 (6 bases). The CDR3 totals 13 residues. V was clipped by 5 bases and J by 6 bases, with 13 bases between them. The V gene's germline CDR1 is SGHTA and CDR2 FQGNSA. This CDR3 reads CASSTGTRAEAFF. As DNA, the CDR3 is TGTGCCAGCAGCACTGGGACAAGAGCTGAAGCTTTCTTT.

The CDR3: CASSELTSGIYNEQFF. Here the CDR3 DNA reads TGTGCCAGCAGTGAACTGACTAGCGGGATCTACAATGAGCAGTTCTTC. The rearrangement joins TRBV6-1 to TRBJ2-1; 11 nucleotides line up with TRBD2. The ends lost 2 bases at V and 3 bases at J; junction bases unmatched: 3. The CDR3 is made up of 16 amino acids. Germline CDR1 is MNHNS and CDR2 is SASEGT.

Worth noting for this clone: A junction boundary mismatches the germline segment, possibly from a read error. The chain has TRBV7-9 and TRBJ1-5; 11 bases fit TRBD1. Germline lookup yields CDR1 SEHNR and CDR2 FQNEAQ (reference sequence). The CDR3 has 14 residues. Here the CDR3 DNA reads TGTGTCAGCAGCCCGGGGACAGGGGGACAGCCCCAGCATTTT. This encodes CVSSPGTGGQPQHF.

The V gene is TRBV7-8, the J gene TRBJ2-1, with a weak D call TRBD2 (6 bases). CDR1 and CDR2 (germline): SGHVS, FQNEAQ. V lost 1 base, J lost 9 bases, and 16 bases lay in between. The CDR3 spans 15 residues. CDR3 sequence (DNA): TGTGCCAGCAGCTTAGTGAGACTAGTTCAGTTTGAGCAGTTCTTC. Protein: CASSLVRLVQFEQFF.

A word on this clone: This sample also contains other DNA sequences that code for the same CDR3. The chain recombines TRBV2 with TRBJ2-7; D might be TRBD2 (5 bases). The CDR3 covers 14 residues. The germline CDR1 and CDR2 sequences are SNHLY and FYNNEI. Between the trimmed V and J ends, which lost 0 bases and 4 bases, there was a span of 10 bases. The CDR3 loop is CASSEALPGYEQYF. The CDR3 nucleotides read TGTGCCAGCAGTGAAGCGCTTCCGGGGTACGAGCAGTACTTC.

The V gene is TRBV18, the J gene TRBJ1-3, with D perhaps TRBD1 (5 bases). The V and J ends lost 2 bases and 2 bases respectively, with 13 bases between them. From germline, CDR1 is KGHSH and CDR2 LQKENI. CDR3 length equals 16 residues. As DNA, the CDR3 is TGTGCCAGCTCACCAACCTCTCCAGGGACTGGAAACACCATATATTTT. Its translation: CASSPTSPGTGNTIYF.

This clone was counted once. V usage is TRBV4-1 and J usage is TRBJ2-1; tentative D call: TRBD1 (5 bases). The V end was cut by 0 bases, the J end by 6 bases, with 18 bases between. This CDR3 is built from 17 residues. Per the germline V gene, CDR1 is MGHRA and CDR2 is YSYEKL. CDR3 protein: CASSQDVSAGWGNEQFF. The CDR3 bases are TGCGCCAGCAGCCAAGATGTTTCGGCAGGGTGGGGCAATGAGCAGTTCTTC.

V and J are TRBV2 and TRBJ2-2; 15 positions match TRBD2. The V segment lost 6 bases and the J segment 5 bases; nucleotides outside the gene matches: 10. The CDR3 extends over 18 amino acids. Germline values: CDR1 SNHLY, CDR2 FYNNEI. In nucleotides, the CDR3 is TGTGCCAGCAGGCGGACTAGCGGGAGGGCCATTTGGACCGGGGAGCTGTTTTTT. Its translation: CASRRTSGRAIWTGELFF.

The rearrangement joins TRBV9 to TRBJ2-1; D gene unclear. The CDR3 consists of 16 residues. V lost 6 bases, J lost 0 bases, and 16 bases lay in between. Germline values: CDR1 SGDLS, CDR2 YYNGEE. The CDR3 reads CASTREISSSYNEQFF. As DNA, the CDR3 is TGTGCCAGCACCCGTGAAATTAGTAGCTCCTACAATGAGCAGTTCTTC.

The rearrangement joins TRBV9 to TRBJ2-1, with D perhaps TRBD2 (5 bases). Germline V CDR1 and CDR2: SGDLS, YYNGEE. This CDR3 is 14 amino acids long. Deletions cut 0 bases from V and 8 bases from J, with 12 bases between. CDR3 DNA: TGTGCCAGCAGCGTAGGGTCGGGGTTGCATGAGCAGTTCTTC. Translated, it gives CASSVGSGLHEQFF.

Written as DNA, the CDR3 is TGTGCCAGCAGCGCATACCGCCCGGGACTGGGGGGCTACGAGCAGTACTTC. Protein sequence: CASSAYRPGLGGYEQYF. This sequence joins TRBV7-6 and TRBJ2-7; D might be TRBD2 (6 bases). Trimming removed 5 bases from V and 3 bases from J, with 23 bases in between. The germline CDR1 and CDR2 sequences are SGHVS and FNYEAQ. The CDR3 runs to 17 residues.

The chain is built from TRBV7-9 and TRBJ1-1; 9 nucleotides align to TRBD1. V gave up 4 bases and J gave up 11 bases; unmatched junction bases: 14. CDR3 length equals 15 residues. The germline V gene has CDR1 SEHNR and CDR2 FQNEAQ (reference sequence). The CDR3 loop reads CASSSQTGGPLIAFF. CDR3 bases: TGTGCCAGCAGCTCCCAGACAGGGGGGCCACTTATCGCTTTCTTT.

This clone was seen only once. The chain couples TRBV6-6 to TRBJ2-5; D is possibly TRBD2 (5 bases). Trimming cost V 6 bases and J 5 bases, with 13 bases left between them. The CDR3 is 13 amino acids. The V gene's germline CDR1 is MNHNY and CDR2 SVGAGI (reference sequence). The CDR3 nucleotides are TGTGCCAGCAGCAACACCCCGGGGGAGACCCAGTACTTC. It is translated as CASSNTPGETQYF.

The chain employs TRBV6-1 and TRBJ2-5; 12 nucleotides line up with TRBD2. The CDR3 covers 20 residues. Germline CDR1 reads MNHNS; CDR2 reads SASEGT. V gave up 4 bases and J gave up 5 bases; unmatched junction bases: 20. CDR3 protein: CASSVRKRLTSGRSGETQYF. The CDR3 bases are TGTGCCAGCAGTGTCCGAAAGAGGCTGACTAGCGGGAGAAGCGGCGAGACCCAGTACTTC.

The chain uses TRBV5-1 and TRBJ2-5; possible D gene TRBD1, 5 bases. The DNA matches TRBJ2-7 better at its end, which makes the J call doubtful. Germline CDR1 and CDR2: SGHRS and YFSETQ. The CDR3 loop spans 16 amino acids. CDR3 bases: TGCGCCAGCAGCTTGGACCCGACAGTGCAGACCTACGAGCAGTACTTC. Protein: CASSLDPTVQTYEQYF.

This chain connects TRBV10-3 to TRBJ2-3, with TRBD2 matching 10 bases. Trimming cost V 6 bases and J 1 base; bases outside gene matches: 19. CDR3 length: 20 amino acids. Per the germline V gene, CDR1 is ENHRY and CDR2 is SYGVKD. The CDR3: CAIRPAAGGSPPTGTDTQYF. The CDR3, as DNA: TGTGCCATCAGACCCGCAGCGGGAGGGTCCCCGCCTACTGGCACAGATACGCAGTATTTT.